This TCR beta chain was recovered during a study of synovial regulatory T cells in juvenile arthritis. Sequencing was performed with immunoSEQ multiplex PCR; in TCRdb, only in-frame clones are kept and a portion is missing. The sample shows some 760 clones, and roughly 15% sits with its ten largest clones. This CDR3 is 14 amino acids long. No DNA accompanies this entry. From germline, CDR1 is SGHTA and CDR2 FQGNSA. Synovial fluid was collected with matched peripheral blood from each patient with active arthritis. This sequence was found in a donor aged 2-35 years with juvenile idiopathic arthritis. The chain couples TRBV7-2 to TRBJ1-2. Sequencing was performed on Treg cells from the synovium. The CDR3 sequence is CASSPLHSNYGYTF.